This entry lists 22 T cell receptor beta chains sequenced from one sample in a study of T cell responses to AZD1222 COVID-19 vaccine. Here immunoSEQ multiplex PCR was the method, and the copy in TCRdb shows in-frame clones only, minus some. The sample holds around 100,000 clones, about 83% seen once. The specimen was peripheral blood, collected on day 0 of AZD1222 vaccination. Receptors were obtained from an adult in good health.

CDR3 nucleotides: TGTGCCAGCAGCTCGACCAGGGTCTTAGGCTATGGCTACACCTTC. It yields the protein CASSSTRVLGYGYTF. The rearrangement joins TRBV7-2 to TRBJ1-2; possible D gene TRBD1, 5 bases. V was clipped by 4 bases and J by 4 bases, with 16 bases between them. Germline loops: CDR1 SGHTA, CDR2 FQGNSA. The CDR3 sequence is 15 residues long.

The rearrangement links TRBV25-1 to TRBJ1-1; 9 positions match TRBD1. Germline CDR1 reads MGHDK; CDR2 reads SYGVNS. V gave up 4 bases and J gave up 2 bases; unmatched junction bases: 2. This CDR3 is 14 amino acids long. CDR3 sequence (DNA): TGTGCCAGCAGTGGGGACAGGGATAACACTGAAGCTTTCTTT. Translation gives CASSGDRDNTEAFF. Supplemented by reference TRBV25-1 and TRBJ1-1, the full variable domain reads EADIYQTPRYLVIGTGKKITLECSQTMGHDKMYWYQQDPGMELHLIHYSYGVNSTEKGDLSSESTVSRIRTEHFPLTLESARPSHTSQYLCASSGDRDNTEAFFGQGTRLTVV.

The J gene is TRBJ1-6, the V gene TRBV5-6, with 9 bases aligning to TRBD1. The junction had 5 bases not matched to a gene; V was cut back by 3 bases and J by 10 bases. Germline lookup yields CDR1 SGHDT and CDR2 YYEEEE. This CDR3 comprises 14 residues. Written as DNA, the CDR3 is TGTGCCAGCAGCTACAGGGGGCGGGGGTCACCCCTCCACTTT. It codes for CASSYRGRGSPLHF.

The CDR3: CASSLGTEKPTYEQYF. CDR3 in DNA: TGCGCCAGCAGCTTGGGGACGGAGAAACCCACCTACGAGCAGTACTTC. The rearrangement uses TRBV5-1 and TRBJ2-7; D remains ambiguous. The CDR3 contains 16 residues. The germline V gene encodes CDR1 SGHRS and CDR2 YFSETQ. Trimming took 0 bases from V and 2 from J, leaving 15 bases between them.

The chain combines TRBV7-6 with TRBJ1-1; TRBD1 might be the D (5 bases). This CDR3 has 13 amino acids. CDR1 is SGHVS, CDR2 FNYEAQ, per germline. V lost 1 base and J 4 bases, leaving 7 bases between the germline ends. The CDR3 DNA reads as TGTGCCAGCAGCTTAGGGGGCGGCACTGAAGCTTTCTTT. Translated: CASSLGGGTEAFF. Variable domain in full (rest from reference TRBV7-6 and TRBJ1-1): GAGVSQSPRYKVTKRGQDVALRCDPISGHVSLYWYRQALGQGPEFLTYFNYEAQQDKSGLPNDRFSAERPEGSISTLTIQRTEQRDSAMYRCASSLGGGTEAFFGQGTRLTVV.

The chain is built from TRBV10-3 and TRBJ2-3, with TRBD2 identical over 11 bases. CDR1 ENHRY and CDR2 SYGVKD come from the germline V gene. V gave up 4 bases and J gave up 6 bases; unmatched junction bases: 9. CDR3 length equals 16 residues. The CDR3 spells CAISGNIAGGTDTQYF. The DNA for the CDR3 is TGTGCCATCAGTGGAAATATAGCGGGGGGGACTGATACGCAGTATTTT.

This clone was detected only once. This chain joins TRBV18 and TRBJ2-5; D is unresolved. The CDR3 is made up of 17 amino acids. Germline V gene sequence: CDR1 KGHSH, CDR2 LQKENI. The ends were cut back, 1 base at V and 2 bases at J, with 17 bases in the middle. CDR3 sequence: CASSPLGRPTIQETQYF. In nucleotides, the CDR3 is TGTGCCAGCTCACCACTGGGCAGACCGACCATTCAAGAGACCCAGTACTTC.

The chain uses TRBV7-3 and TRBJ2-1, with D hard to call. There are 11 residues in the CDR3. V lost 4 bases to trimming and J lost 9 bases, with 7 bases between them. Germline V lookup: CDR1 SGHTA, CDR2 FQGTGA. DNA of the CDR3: TGTGCCAGCAGCTCTTTCAGTGAGCAGTTCTTC. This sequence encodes CASSSFSEQFF. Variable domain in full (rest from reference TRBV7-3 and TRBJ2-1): GAGVSQTPSNKVTEKGKYVELRCDPISGHTALYWYRQSLGQGPEFLIYFQGTGAADDSGLPNDRFFAVRPEGSVSTLKIQRTERGDSAVYLCASSSFSEQFFGPGTRLTVL.

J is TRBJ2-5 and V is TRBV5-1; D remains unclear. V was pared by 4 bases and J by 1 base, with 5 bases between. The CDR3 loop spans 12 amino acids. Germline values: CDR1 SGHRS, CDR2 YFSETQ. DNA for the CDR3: TGCGCCAGCAGCGGTTCCCAAGAGACCCAGTACTTC. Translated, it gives CASSGSQETQYF.

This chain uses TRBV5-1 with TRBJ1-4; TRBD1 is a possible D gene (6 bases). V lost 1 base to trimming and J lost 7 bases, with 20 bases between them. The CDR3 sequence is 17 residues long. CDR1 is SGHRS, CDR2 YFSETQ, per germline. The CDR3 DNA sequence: TGCGCCAGCAGCTTGTCTTCCCCTGGCAGGGGTACTGAAAAACTGTTTTTT. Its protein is CASSLSSPGRGTEKLFF.

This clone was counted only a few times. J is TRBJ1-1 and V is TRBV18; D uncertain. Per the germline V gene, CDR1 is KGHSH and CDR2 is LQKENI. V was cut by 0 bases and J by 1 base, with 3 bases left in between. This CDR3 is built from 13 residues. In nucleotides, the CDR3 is TGTGCCAGCTCACCACCGACGAACACTGAAGCTTTCTTT. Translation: CASSPPTNTEAFF.

The CDR3 DNA follows: TGTGCCAGCAGCTTAGGAGGGCCTGCCTCTGGAAACACCATATATTTT. As protein: CASSLGGPASGNTIYF. V gene TRBV11-2 combines with J gene TRBJ1-3, with D uncertain. Trimming shortened V by 1 base and J by 0 bases, and 10 bases separated the two germline ends. The V gene's germline CDR1 is SGHAT and CDR2 FQNNGV. This CDR3 contains 16 residues.

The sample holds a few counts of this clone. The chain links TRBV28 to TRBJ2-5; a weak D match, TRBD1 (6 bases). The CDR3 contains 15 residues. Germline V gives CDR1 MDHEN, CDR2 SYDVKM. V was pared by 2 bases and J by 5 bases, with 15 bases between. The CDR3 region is CASSLDTGSSETQYF. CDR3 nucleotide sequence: TGTGCCAGCAGTTTAGACACAGGGTCGAGTGAGACCCAGTACTTC.

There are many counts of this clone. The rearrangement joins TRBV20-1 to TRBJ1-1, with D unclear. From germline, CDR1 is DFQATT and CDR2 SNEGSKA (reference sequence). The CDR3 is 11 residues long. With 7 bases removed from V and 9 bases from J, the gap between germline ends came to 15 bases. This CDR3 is CSVRTAGQAFF. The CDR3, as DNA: TGCAGTGTCCGGACCGCCGGGCAAGCTTTCTTT.

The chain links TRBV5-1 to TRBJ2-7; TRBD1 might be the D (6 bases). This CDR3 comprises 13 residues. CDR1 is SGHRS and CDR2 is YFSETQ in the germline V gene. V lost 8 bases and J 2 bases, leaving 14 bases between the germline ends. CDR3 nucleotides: TGCGCCAGTCACCAGGGGTCCGCCTACGAGCAGTACTTC. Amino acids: CASHQGSAYEQYF.

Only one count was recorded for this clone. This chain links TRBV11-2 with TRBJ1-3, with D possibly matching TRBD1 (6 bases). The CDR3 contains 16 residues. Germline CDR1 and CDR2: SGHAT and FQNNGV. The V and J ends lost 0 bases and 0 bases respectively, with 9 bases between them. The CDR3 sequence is CASSLDQGPSGNTIYF. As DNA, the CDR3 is TGTGCCAGCAGCTTAGATCAGGGGCCCTCTGGAAACACCATATATTTT.

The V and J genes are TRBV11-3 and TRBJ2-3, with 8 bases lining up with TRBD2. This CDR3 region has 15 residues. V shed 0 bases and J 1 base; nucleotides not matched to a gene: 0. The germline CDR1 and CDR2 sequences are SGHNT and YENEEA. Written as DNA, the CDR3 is TGTGCCAGCAGCTTAGACGGGAGGGGCACAGATACGCAGTATTTT. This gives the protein CASSLDGRGTDTQYF.

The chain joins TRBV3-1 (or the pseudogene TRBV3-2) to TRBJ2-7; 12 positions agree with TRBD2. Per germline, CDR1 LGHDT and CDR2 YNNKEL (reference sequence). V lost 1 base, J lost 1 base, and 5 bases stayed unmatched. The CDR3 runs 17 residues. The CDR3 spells CASSQGDGLAGSYEQYF. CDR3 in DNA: TGTGCCAGCAGCCAAGGGGATGGACTAGCGGGATCCTACGAGCAGTACTTC.

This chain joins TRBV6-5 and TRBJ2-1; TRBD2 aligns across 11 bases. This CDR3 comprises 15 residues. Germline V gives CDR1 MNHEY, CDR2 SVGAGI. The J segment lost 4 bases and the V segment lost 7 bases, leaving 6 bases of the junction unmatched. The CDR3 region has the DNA TGTGCCAGCACCGTCCTAGCGGGAGGATACAATGAGCAGTTCTTC. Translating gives CASTVLAGGYNEQFF.

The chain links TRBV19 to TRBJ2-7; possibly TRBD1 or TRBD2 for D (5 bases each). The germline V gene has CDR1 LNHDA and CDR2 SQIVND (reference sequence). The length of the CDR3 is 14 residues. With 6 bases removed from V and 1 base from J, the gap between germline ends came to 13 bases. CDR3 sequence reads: CASSNRDGSYEQYF. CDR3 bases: TGTGCCAGTAGCAACCGGGACGGGTCCTACGAGCAGTACTTC.

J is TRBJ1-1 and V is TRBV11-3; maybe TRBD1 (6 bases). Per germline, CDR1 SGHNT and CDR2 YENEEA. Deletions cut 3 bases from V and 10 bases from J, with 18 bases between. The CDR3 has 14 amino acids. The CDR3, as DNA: TGTGCCAGCAGCTTTACGGGGGCCCGGGGAGGAGCTTTCTTT. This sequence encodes CASSFTGARGGAFF.

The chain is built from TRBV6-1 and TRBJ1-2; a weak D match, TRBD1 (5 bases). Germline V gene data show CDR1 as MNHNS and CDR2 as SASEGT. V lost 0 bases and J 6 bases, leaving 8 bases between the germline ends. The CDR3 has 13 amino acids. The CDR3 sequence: CASSEARGDGYTF. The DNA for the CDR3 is TGTGCCAGCAGTGAAGCGCGAGGGGATGGCTACACCTTC.